What follows describes a single T cell receptor beta chain. This entry is derived from a study of cytomegalovirus exposure and HLA in healthy donors. 13 Jbeta primers and 60 Vbeta primers were used for the PCR. Profiling relied on immunoSEQ multiplex PCR, and the TCRdb table lists in-frame clones only, not all of them. This sample has 120,000 or so clones, with 60% to 85% found just once. Germline assignment: CDR1 MDHEN and CDR2 SYDVKM. With V trimmed by 4 bases and J by 1 base, 3 bases remained unmatched. This CDR3 region has 15 residues. Sequenced input: PBMCs. The chain recombines TRBV28 with TRBJ2-7; 11 positions agree with TRBD1. The TCR was taken from a female donor in good health and CMV-seronegative. The CDR3 loop reads CASSWTGGRSYEQYF. CDR3 sequence (DNA): TGTGCCAGCAGTTGGACAGGGGGCAGGTCCTACGAGCAGTACTTC. The whole variable domain, remainder taken from reference TRBV28 and TRBJ2-7, is DVKVTQSSRYLVKRTGEKVFLECVQDMDHENMFWYRQDPGLGLRLIYFSYDVKMKEKGDIPEGYSVSREKKERFSLILESASTNQTSMYLCASSWTGGRSYEQYFGPGTRLTVT.